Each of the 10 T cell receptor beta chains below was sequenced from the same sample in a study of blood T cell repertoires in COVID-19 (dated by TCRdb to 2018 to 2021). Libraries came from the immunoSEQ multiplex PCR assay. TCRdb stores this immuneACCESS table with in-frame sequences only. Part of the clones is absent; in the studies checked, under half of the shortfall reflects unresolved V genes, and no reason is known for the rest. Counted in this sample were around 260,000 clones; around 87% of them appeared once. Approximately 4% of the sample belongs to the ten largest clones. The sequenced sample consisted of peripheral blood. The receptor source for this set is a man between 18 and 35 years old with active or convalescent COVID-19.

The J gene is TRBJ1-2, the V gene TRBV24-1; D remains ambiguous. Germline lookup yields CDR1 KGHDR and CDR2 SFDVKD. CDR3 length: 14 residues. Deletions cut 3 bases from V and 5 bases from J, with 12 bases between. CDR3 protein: CATSDGGRPYGYTF. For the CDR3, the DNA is TGTGCCACCAGTGATGGAGGGAGACCATATGGCTACACCTTC.

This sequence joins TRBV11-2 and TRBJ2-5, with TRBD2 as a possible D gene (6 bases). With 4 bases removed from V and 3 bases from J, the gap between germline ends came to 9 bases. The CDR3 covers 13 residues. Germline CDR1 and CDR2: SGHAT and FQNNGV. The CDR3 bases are TGTGCCAGCAGCTGGTCGGGAGAAGAGACCCAGTACTTC. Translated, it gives CASSWSGEETQYF.

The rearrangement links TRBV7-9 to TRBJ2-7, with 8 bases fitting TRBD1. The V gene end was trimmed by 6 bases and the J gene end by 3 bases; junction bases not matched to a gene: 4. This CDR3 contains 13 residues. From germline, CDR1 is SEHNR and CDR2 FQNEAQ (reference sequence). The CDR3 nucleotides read TGTGCCAGCAGTTTACAGGGGGGCTACGAGCAGTACTTC. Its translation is CASSLQGGYEQYF. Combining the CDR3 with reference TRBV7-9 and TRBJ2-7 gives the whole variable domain DTGVSQNPRHKITKRGQNVTFRCDPISEHNRLYWYRQTLGQGPEFLTYFQNEAQLEKSRLLSDRFSAERPKGSFSTLEIQRTEQGDSAMYLCASSLQGGYEQYFGPGTRLTVT.

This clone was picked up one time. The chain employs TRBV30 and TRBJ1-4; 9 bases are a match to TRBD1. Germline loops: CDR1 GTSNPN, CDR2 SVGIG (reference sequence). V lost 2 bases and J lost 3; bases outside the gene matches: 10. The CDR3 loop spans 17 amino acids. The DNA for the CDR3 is TGTGCCTGGAGTCTCGCGCCCTACAGGGGGCCTAATGAAAAACTGTTTTTT. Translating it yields CAWSLAPYRGPNEKLFF.

CDR3 residues: CASSLALRGIWYQETQYF. The DNA for the CDR3 is TGTGCCAGCAGCTTGGCCCTAAGGGGGATATGGTACCAAGAGACCCAGTACTTC. The chain employs TRBV5-8 and TRBJ2-5; D may be TRBD1 (6 bases). The CDR3 covers 18 residues. Germline assignment: CDR1 SGHTS and CDR2 YDEGEE. V was cut by 0 bases and J by 0 bases, with 18 bases left in between. The full variable domain, with the rest looked up from reference TRBV5-8 and TRBJ2-5, is EAGVTQSPTHLIKTRGQQATLRCSPISGHTSVYWYQQALGLGLQFLLWYDEGEERNRGNFPPRFSGRQFPNYSSELNVNALELEDSALYLCASSLALRGIWYQETQYFGPGTRLLVL.

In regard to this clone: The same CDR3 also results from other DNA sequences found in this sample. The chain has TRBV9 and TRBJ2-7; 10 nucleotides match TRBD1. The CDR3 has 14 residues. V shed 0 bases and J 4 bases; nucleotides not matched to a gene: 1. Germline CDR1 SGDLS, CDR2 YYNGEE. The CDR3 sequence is CASSVGQGAYEQYF. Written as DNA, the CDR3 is TGTGCCAGCAGCGTAGGACAGGGGGCTTACGAGCAGTACTTC.

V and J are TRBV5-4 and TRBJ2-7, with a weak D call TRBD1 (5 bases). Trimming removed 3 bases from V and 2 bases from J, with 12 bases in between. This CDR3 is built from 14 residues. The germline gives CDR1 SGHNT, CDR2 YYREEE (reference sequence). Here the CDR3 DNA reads TGTGCCAGCAGCTACCAGGGTTTCGCCTACGAGCAGTACTTC. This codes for CASSYQGFAYEQYF.

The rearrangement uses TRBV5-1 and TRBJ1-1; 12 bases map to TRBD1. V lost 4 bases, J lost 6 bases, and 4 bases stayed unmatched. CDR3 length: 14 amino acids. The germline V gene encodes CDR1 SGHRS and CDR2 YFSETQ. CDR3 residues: CASSAGTGGPEAFF. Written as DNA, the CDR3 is TGCGCCAGCAGCGCGGGGACAGGGGGCCCTGAAGCTTTCTTT.

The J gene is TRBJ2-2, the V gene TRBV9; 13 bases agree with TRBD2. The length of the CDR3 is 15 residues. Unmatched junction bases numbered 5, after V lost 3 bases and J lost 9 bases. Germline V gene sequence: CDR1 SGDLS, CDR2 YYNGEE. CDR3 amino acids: CASSAGLAGERELFF. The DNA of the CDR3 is TGTGCCAGCAGCGCCGGACTAGCGGGGGAGAGGGAGCTGTTTTTT.

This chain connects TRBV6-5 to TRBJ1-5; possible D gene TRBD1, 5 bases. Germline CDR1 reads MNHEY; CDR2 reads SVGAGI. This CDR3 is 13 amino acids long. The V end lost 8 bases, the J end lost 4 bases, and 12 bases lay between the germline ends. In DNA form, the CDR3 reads TGTGCCAGCGCATTACAGGAAAATCAGCCCCAGCATTTT. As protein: CASALQENQPQHF.